What follows is one TCR beta chain and its context. The CDR3 runs to 13 residues. CDR1 is SGHAT and CDR2 is FQNNGV in the germline V gene. V lost 5 bases, J lost 0 bases, and 1 base stayed unmatched. This entry is derived from a study of blood T cell repertoires in COVID-19. As originally analysed: Using reference gene primer amplification, nucleated cell counts were estimated. Sequencing was performed with immunoSEQ multiplex PCR; in TCRdb, only in-frame clones are kept and a portion is missing. V and J calls and clone size follow that table, whereas D and trimming were derived from the DNA. The sample lists 150,000 to 200,000 clones; roughly 88% were seen once.

The receptor was derived from a woman aged 25 to 39 with acute or convalescent COVID-19. Sequencing was carried out using peripheral blood. This chain links TRBV11-2 with TRBJ2-7; 7 nucleotides line up with TRBD2. CDR3 protein: CASSRDYSYEQYF. CDR3 DNA: TGTGCCAGCAGCCGGGACTACTCCTACGAGCAGTACTTC. Full variable domain (outside the CDR3, taken from reference TRBV11-2 and TRBJ2-7): EAGVAQSPRYKIIEKRQSVAFWCNPISGHATLYWYQQILGQGPKLLIQFQNNGVVDDSQLPKDRFSAERLKGVDSTLKIQPAKLEDSAVYLCASSRDYSYEQYFGPGTRLTVT.